One sample yielded the 3 T cell receptor beta chains listed below, sequenced in a study of T cells after yellow fever vaccination. TCRdb analysed the 5' RACE reads with MiXCR anew, one entry per CDR3 protein. Among under 700,000 distinct CDR3 sequences listed, less than 20% were seen once. Sample: PBMCs, taken more than 4 days after the first yellow fever vaccination. All receptors come from a man younger than 30 who received the YFV17D yellow fever vaccine.

This clonotype appeared once. The chain combines TRBV10-3 with TRBJ2-7; 8 nucleotides match TRBD1. Losses at the gene ends were 6 bases for V and 2 bases for J; bases not matched to a gene: 12. Germline V lookup: CDR1 ENHRY, CDR2 SYGVKD. CDR3 length: 16 amino acids. The CDR3 DNA reads as TGTGCCATCAGCGTTCAACAGGGGGGCACAACCTACGAGCAGTACTTC. It codes for CAISVQQGGTTYEQYF.

The J gene is TRBJ2-5, the V gene TRBV5-1; D might be TRBD2 (6 bases). The CDR3 contains 15 residues. V was cut by 5 bases and J by 7 bases, with 21 bases left in between. Germline CDR1 reads SGHRS; CDR2 reads YFSETQ. The CDR3 DNA reads as TGCGCCAGCAGTCAGGCGGGGACCGCTGGAGGGACCCAGTACTTC. Translation gives CASSQAGTAGGTQYF.

This clonotype was seen a handful of times. The rearrangement links TRBV20-1 to TRBJ1-2; D is ambiguous. Germline V gives CDR1 DFQATT, CDR2 SNEGSKA (reference sequence). The V end lost 6 bases, the J end lost 8 bases, and 4 bases lay between the germline ends. CDR3 length: 8 residues. CDR3: CSAYGYTF. CDR3 nucleotide sequence: TGCAGTGCGTACGGCTACACCTTC.